This note documents a single TCR beta chain sequence. What it binds is unknown. These data are taken from a study of cytomegalovirus exposure and HLA in healthy donors. Germline assignment: CDR1 MGHDK and CDR2 SYGVNS. The junction had 4 bases not matched to a gene; V was cut back by 7 bases and J by 8 bases. This CDR3 has 12 residues. Study-level findings and limits: Apparent HLA restriction characterized most CMV-associated TCR beta chains in a later analysis. The CMV antigen specificity of a few CMV-associated chains was confirmed through in vitro analysis. Among the sequence variants, a highly shared cluster was likely an artifact of sequencing.

PCR amplification relied on 60 Vbeta primers (plus 13 Jbeta primers). The assay was immunoSEQ multiplex PCR, and TCRdb's table has in-frame clones only and misses some. The sample features about 200,000 clones, with around 0.95% in its top ten. The TCR was taken from a woman in her twenties or thirties in good health and CMV-seropositive. The sequencing input was PBMCs. This sequence joins TRBV25-1 and TRBJ1-2; TRBD1 matches at 10 bases. The CDR3 loop reads CASNGQGEGYTF. DNA for the CDR3: TGTGCCAGCAACGGACAGGGGGAAGGCTACACCTTC.